This T cell receptor beta chain was identified during a study of shared clonotypes between healthy human individuals. Across the whole study: Used for every donor were three CD4 naive, three CD4 memory, two CD8 naive and one CD8 memory plate. Study-wide points: Investigators collected only blood, and repertoires in tissues likely differ. Clonotype sharing levels among donors were expected to vary with sequencing depth. Naive subsets typically showed greater estimated richness than memory subsets.

CDR3 length: 12 residues. CDR1 is MDHEN, CDR2 SYDVKM, per germline. The ends were cut back, 10 bases at V and 4 bases at J, with 13 bases in the middle. Points on this clone: The antigen is not known.

Clones were read by immunoSEQ multiplex PCR, and TCRdb kept only the in-frame ones, dropping some. Altogether 2 million to 2.5 million clones are present, roughly 92% being singletons, with the ten largest covering 0.37%. The chain recombines TRBV28 with TRBJ1-2; weak D call: TRBD1 (5 bases). This sequence originates from a man between 18 and 35 years old in good health. Some clones in this sample may be carry-over from other donors' samples. Material for sequencing was naive CD4+ T cells from PBMCs. Subset meaning: CD45RA+ positively selected. The CDR3 sequence is CATVGQPYGYTF. In DNA form, the CDR3 reads TGTGCCACCGTAGGACAACCCTATGGCTACACCTTC.